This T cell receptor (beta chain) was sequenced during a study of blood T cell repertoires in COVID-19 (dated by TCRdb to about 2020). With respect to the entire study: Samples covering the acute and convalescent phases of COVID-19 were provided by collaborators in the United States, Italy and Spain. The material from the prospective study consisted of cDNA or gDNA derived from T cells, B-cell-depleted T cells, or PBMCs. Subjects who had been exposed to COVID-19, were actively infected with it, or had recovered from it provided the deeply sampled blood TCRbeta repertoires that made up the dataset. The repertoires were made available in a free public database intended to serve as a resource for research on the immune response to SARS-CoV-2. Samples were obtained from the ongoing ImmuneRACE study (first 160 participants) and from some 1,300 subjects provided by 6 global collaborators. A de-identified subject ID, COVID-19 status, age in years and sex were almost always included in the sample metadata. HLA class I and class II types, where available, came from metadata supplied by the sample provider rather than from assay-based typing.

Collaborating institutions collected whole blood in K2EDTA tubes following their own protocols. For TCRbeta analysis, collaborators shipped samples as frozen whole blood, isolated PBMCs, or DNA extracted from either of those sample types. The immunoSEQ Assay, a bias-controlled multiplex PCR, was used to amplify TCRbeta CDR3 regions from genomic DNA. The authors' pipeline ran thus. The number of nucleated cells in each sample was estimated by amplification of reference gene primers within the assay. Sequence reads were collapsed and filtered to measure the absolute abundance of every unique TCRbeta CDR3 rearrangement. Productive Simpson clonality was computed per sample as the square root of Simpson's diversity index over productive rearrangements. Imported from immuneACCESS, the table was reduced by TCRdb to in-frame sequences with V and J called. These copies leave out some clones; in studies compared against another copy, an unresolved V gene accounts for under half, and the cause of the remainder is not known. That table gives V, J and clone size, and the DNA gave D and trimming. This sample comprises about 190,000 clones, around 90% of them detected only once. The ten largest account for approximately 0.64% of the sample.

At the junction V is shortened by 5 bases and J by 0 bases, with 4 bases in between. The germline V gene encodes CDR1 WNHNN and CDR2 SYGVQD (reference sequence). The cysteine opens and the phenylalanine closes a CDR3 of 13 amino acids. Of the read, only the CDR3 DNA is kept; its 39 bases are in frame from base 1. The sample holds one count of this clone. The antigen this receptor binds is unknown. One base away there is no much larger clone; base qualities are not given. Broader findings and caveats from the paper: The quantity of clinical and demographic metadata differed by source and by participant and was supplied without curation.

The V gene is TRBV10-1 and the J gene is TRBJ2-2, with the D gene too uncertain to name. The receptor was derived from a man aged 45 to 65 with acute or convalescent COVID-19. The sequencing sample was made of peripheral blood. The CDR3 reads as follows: CASSLANTGELFF. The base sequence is TGCGCCAGCAGTCTTGCGAACACCGGGGAGCTGTTTTTT.